The rows below give T cell receptor beta chains drawn from one sample of a study of T cell responses to AZD1222 COVID-19 vaccine. Method: immunoSEQ multiplex PCR; TCRdb's copy keeps in-frame clones and lacks some. This table has fewer than 150,000 clones, roughly nine tenths appearing once. The sample in question was peripheral blood, obtained 28 days after the second AZD1222 dose. Source of these receptors: an adult who received the AZD1222 COVID-19 vaccine. CDR3s include the opening cysteine and the closing phenylalanine or tryptophan. The D gene is left open where the match is weak. The size of a clone is reported for some rows only, either as once, few or many, or as a class for expanded clones.

clone_size	d_call	v_call	j_call	cdr3_aa	cdr3_nt
-	-	TRBV10-2	TRBJ1-2	CASSPDTGGYYGYTF	TGCGCCAGCTCTCCCGACACTGGGGGGTATTATGGCTACACCTTC
-	-	TRBV9	TRBJ1-2	CASSVVQGTPGYGGYTF	TGTGCCAGCAGCGTAGTCCAGGGAACCCCGGGGTATGGGGGCTACACCTTC
-	-	TRBV28	TRBJ1-4	CASSTDGATNEKLFF	TGTGCCAGCAGTACCGACGGTGCAACTAATGAAAAACTGTTTTTT
few	TRBD2	TRBV10-1	TRBJ2-1	CASSFSTSGRANEQFF	TGCGCCAGCAGTTTCTCGACTAGCGGGAGGGCAAATGAGCAGTTCTTC
-	TRBD1	TRBV29-1	TRBJ1-2	CSVSTGGNYGYTF	TGCAGCGTATCGACAGGGGGTAACTATGGCTACACCTTC
few	-	TRBV7-3	TRBJ2-2	CASSSYTGELFF	TGTGCCAGCAGCTCCTACACCGGGGAGCTGTTTTTT
-	-	TRBV5-1	TRBJ2-3	CASSLEGALDTQYF	TGCGCCAGCAGCTTGGAAGGGGCCCTTGATACGCAGTATTTT
-	-	TRBV27	TRBJ1-6	CASRSPDGGPGSPLHF	TGTGCCAGCAGGTCCCCAGATGGAGGGCCCGGTTCACCCCTCCACTTT
once	-	TRBV19	TRBJ1-5	CASSIGKGHYNQPQHF	TGTGCCAGTAGTATTGGGAAGGGACACTACAATCAGCCCCAGCATTTT
-	-	TRBV3-1/TRBV3-2	TRBJ2-2	CASSQVRLNTGELFF	TGTGCCAGCAGCCAAGTCCGATTGAACACCGGGGAGCTGTTTTTT
-	-	TRBV29-1	TRBJ1-1	CSAQADRAGEAFF	TGCAGCGCCCAGGCGGATAGGGCTGGTGAAGCTTTCTTT
-	-	TRBV19	TRBJ1-5	CASSKLGGEPQHF	TGTGCCAGTAGTAAACTTGGAGGGGAGCCCCAGCATTTT
once	-	TRBV9	TRBJ1-2	CASSVAVRISANYGYTF	TGTGCCAGCAGCGTAGCTGTCAGAATAAGCGCTAACTATGGCTACACCTTC
-	-	TRBV7-9	TRBJ1-6	CASSSLDSPSPLHF	TGTGCCAGCAGCTCCTTAGACTCACCTTCACCCCTCCACTTT
-	-	TRBV28	TRBJ1-6	CASRGQYNSPLHF	TGTGCCAGCAGGGGACAATATAATTCACCCCTCCACTTT
-	TRBD1	TRBV10-3	TRBJ1-1	CATRDRENTEAFF	TGTGCCACGCGGGACAGGGAGAACACTGAAGCTTTCTTT
-	-	TRBV18	TRBJ2-2	CASSPDTGELFF	TGTGCCAGCTCACCGGACACCGGGGAGCTGTTTTTT
-	TRBD2	TRBV6-5	TRBJ2-1	CATFRREPYNEQFF	TGTGCCACCTTCCGGCGGGAGCCCTACAATGAGCAGTTCTTC
-	-	TRBV5-1	TRBJ2-1	CASSSGSWGGYEQFF	TGCGCCAGCAGCTCCGGGTCCTGGGGAGGCTATGAGCAGTTCTTC
-	-	TRBV5-6	TRBJ1-1	CASSLDVQATEAFF	TGTGCCAGCAGCTTAGACGTACAGGCCACTGAAGCTTTCTTT
-	-	TRBV30	TRBJ1-5	CAFSGKSNQPQHF	TGTGCCTTCTCAGGGAAGAGCAATCAGCCCCAGCATTTT
-	TRBD1	TRBV9	TRBJ1-1	CASSANAGGNTEAFF	TGTGCCAGCAGCGCAAACGCAGGGGGCAACACTGAAGCTTTCTTT
-	-	TRBV4-3	TRBJ1-2	CASSQEGGSYGYTF	TGCGCCAGCAGCCAAGAGGGAGGGAGTTATGGCTACACCTTC
-	-	TRBV7-9	TRBJ1-1	CASSAQTVVSPEAFF	TGTGCCAGCAGCGCCCAGACCGTAGTGAGTCCTGAAGCTTTCTTT
-	TRBD2	TRBV9	TRBJ2-5	CASSVSRSGGALETQYF	TGTGCCAGCAGCGTCAGCCGAAGCGGGGGGGCTTTGGAGACCCAGTACTTC
-	-	TRBV27	TRBJ1-6	CASSPFGQNNSPLHF	TGTGCCAGCAGTCCGTTTGGACAGAATAATTCACCCCTCCACTTT
-	-	TRBV25-1	TRBJ2-3	CASSDVGRTDTQYF	TGTGCCAGCAGTGATGTGGGCCGGACAGATACGCAGTATTTT
once	TRBD1	TRBV28	TRBJ2-7	CASSGHRGLREQYF	TGTGCCAGCAGTGGCCACAGGGGGTTAAGGGAGCAGTACTTC
-	TRBD1	TRBV6-5	TRBJ1-3	CASSRTGGDGNTIYF	TGTGCCAGCAGCCGGACAGGGGGCGACGGAAACACCATATATTTT
-	TRBD1	TRBV12-3/TRBV12-4	TRBJ1-1	CASNRDSNTEAFF	TGTGCCAGCAACCGGGACAGTAACACTGAAGCTTTCTTT
-	TRBD1	TRBV10-3	TRBJ2-5	CAINRDRGETQYF	TGTGCCATCAACCGGGACAGGGGAGAGACCCAGTACTTC
-	TRBD2	TRBV6-1	TRBJ2-1	CASSEGTGGLNNEQFF	TGTGCCAGCAGTGAAGGGACGGGAGGGCTCAACAATGAGCAGTTCTTC
-	TRBD1	TRBV6-5	TRBJ1-6	CASSYSGQSNSPLHF	TGTGCCAGCAGTTACTCGGGACAGAGTAATTCACCCCTCCACTTT
-	-	TRBV27	TRBJ1-1	CASRSGRMNTEAFF	TGTGCCAGCAGATCCGGGAGAATGAACACTGAAGCTTTCTTT
-	-	TRBV11-3	TRBJ2-1	CASSLGIGQGTHNEQFF	TGTGCCAGCAGCTTAGGCATTGGGCAGGGGACACACAATGAGCAGTTCTTC
-	-	TRBV5-1	TRBJ1-2	CASSLDEGNYGYTF	TGCGCCAGCAGCTTGGATGAGGGAAACTATGGCTACACCTTC
-	-	TRBV18	TRBJ1-5	CASSGGVNNQPQHF	TGTGCCAGCTCAGGGGGGGTAAACAATCAGCCCCAGCATTTT
-	TRBD1	TRBV14	TRBJ1-2	CASSPLGQVNYGYTF	TGTGCCAGCAGCCCTCTTGGACAGGTCAACTATGGCTACACCTTC
-	TRBD1	TRBV3-1/TRBV3-2	TRBJ2-1	CASSPGQGINNEQFF	TGTGCCAGCAGCCCGGGACAGGGGATCAACAATGAGCAGTTCTTC
-	-	TRBV10-1	TRBJ1-2	CASSEVQNYGYTF	TGCGCCAGCAGTGAGGTACAGAACTATGGCTACACCTTC
-	-	TRBV10-3	TRBJ2-3	CAITAIGTDTQYF	TGTGCCATCACGGCGATCGGCACAGATACGCAGTATTTT
-	-	TRBV5-1	TRBJ1-4	CASSFDPMGEKLFF	TGCGCCAGCAGCTTCGACCCCATGGGGGAAAAACTGTTTTTT
-	TRBD1	TRBV20-1	TRBJ1-5	CSASFSGTAGGRDQPQHF	TGCAGTGCTAGTTTTTCCGGGACAGCGGGTGGAAGGGATCAGCCCCAGCATTTT
-	TRBD1	TRBV27	TRBJ1-5	CASRAGTGNQPQHF	TGTGCCAGCAGAGCCGGGACAGGGAATCAGCCCCAGCATTTT
-	TRBD2	TRBV19	TRBJ2-1	CASSTPGLAGYNEQFF	TGTGCCAGTAGTACACCGGGACTAGCGGGGTACAATGAGCAGTTCTTC
-	-	TRBV27	TRBJ2-1	CASSLAGNRYNEQFF	TGTGCCAGCAGTTTGGCGGGAAACCGCTACAATGAGCAGTTCTTC